The TCR beta chain under discussion was sequenced for a study of shared clonotypes between healthy human individuals. In the study overall: Per-donor plates numbered three CD4 naive, three CD4 memory, two CD8 naive and one CD8 memory.

As for this clone: Its target is not known. In the same sample, other DNA sequences code for this CDR3.

Findings and caveats of the study: Enrolling few donors narrowed the genetic and exposure-history diversity that was represented. For naive CD4 cells, roughly 4.6% of clonotypes were shared across a handful of donors.

Profiled with immunoSEQ multiplex PCR; TCRdb holds only in-frame clones, not every one. The profile covers around 2.1 million clones, with about 93% appearing a single time and around 1.7% taken by the ten largest. CD45RO-negative cells were positively selected for CCR7, leaving out terminally differentiated effector memory CD45RA+ cells. Healthy HIV-negative adults without recent acute infections or vaccinations served as donors. This receptor was taken from a man between 18 and 35 years old in good health. Some clones in this sample may be carry-over from other donors' samples. Input material: naive CD8+ T cells from PBMCs.

The DNA of the CDR3 is TGTGCCAGCAGCTTAGTTGGGAATGAGCAGTTCTTC. Translating it yields CASSLVGNEQFF. The V gene is TRBV11-2, the J gene TRBJ2-1, with D hard to call. The V end was cut by 1 base, the J end by 7 bases, with 5 bases between. This CDR3 has 12 amino acids. Germline loops: CDR1 SGHAT, CDR2 FQNNGV.